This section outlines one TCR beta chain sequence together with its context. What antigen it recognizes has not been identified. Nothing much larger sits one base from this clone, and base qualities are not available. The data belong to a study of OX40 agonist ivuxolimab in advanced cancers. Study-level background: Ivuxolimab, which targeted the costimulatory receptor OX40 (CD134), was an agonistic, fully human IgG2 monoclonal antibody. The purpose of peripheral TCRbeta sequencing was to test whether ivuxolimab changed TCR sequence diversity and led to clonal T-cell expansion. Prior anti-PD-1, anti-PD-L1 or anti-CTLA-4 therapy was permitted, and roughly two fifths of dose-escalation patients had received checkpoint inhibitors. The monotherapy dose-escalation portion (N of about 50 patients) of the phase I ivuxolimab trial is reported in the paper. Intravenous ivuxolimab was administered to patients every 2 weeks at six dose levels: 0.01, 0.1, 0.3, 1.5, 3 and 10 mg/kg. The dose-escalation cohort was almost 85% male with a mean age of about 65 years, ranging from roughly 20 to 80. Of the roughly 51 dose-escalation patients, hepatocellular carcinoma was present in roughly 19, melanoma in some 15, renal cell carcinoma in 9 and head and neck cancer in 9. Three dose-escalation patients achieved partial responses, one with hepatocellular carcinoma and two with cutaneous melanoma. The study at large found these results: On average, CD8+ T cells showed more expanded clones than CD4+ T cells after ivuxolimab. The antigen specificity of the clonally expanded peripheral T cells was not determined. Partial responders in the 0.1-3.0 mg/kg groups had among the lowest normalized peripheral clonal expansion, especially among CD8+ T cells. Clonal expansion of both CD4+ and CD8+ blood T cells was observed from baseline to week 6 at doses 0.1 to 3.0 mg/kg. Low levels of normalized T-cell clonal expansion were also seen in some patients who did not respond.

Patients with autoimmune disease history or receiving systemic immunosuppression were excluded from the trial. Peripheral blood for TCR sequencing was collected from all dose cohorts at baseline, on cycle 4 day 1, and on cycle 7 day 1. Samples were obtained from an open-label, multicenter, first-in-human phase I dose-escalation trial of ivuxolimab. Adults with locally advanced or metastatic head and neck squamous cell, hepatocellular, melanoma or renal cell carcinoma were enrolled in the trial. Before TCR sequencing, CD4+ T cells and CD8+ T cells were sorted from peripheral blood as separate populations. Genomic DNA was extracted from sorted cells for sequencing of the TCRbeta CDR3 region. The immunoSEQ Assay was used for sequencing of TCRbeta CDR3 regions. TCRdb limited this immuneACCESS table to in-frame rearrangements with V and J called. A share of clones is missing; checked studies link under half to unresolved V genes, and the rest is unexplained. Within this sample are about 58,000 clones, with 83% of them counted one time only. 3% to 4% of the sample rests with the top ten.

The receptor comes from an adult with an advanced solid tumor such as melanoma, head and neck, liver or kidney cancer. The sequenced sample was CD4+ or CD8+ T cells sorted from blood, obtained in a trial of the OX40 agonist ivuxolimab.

The DNA reads as follows: TGTGCCAGCAGCGCCCACGGGGGGAACACTGAAGCTTTCTTT. The resulting protein is CASSAHGGNTEAFF. The chain was built from TRBV9 and TRBJ1-1; tentative D gene TRBD1, with 5 bases matching. In the germline V gene, CDR1 corresponds to SGDLS and CDR2 to YYNGEE. Trimming removed 3 bases from V and 1 base from J, leaving 10 bases between the germline ends. The CDR3 sequence holds 14 residues, the cysteine and phenylalanine included. Left in the record is the CDR3 DNA by itself, 42 bases read in frame from the first base.